This TCR beta chain derives from a study of immune evolution from preneoplasia to lung adenocarcinoma. On this clone itself: The target antigen is unknown.

This table comes from immunoSEQ multiplex PCR, and its TCRdb copy is limited to in-frame clones, with some not included. Among about 6,500 clones listed, 75% to 90% were seen once. CDR1 is LGHNT, CDR2 FRNRAP, per germline. After removal of 7 bases from V and 2 bases from J, the junction contained 7 bases not matched to a gene. CDR3 length equals 16 residues. Study-wide results and limits: Clonality was highest in normal lung, lower in later-stage lesions apparently. From normal lung to invasive adenocarcinoma, top clone frequencies appeared to decrease. Compared with EGFR-mutant or double wild-type lesions, KRAS-mutant nodules were more clonal.

The J gene is TRBJ2-3, the V gene TRBV12-5, with 12 positions matching TRBD2. Sequencing input: FFPE lung adenocarcinoma in situ tissue. This receptor was taken from a donor at least 70 years old with lung adenocarcinoma. The CDR3 DNA reads TGTGCTAGTGCCGTGGGACTAGCGGGCGTCACAGATACGCAGTATTTT. Translation: CASAVGLAGVTDTQYF. The full variable domain, in which reference TRBV12-5 and TRBJ2-3 provide the parts outside the CDR3, is DARVTQTPRHKVTEMGQEVTMRCQPILGHNTVFWYRQTMMQGLELLAYFRNRAPLDDSGMPKDRFSAEMPDATLATLKIQPSEPRDSAVYFCASAVGLAGVTDTQYFGPGTRLTVL.